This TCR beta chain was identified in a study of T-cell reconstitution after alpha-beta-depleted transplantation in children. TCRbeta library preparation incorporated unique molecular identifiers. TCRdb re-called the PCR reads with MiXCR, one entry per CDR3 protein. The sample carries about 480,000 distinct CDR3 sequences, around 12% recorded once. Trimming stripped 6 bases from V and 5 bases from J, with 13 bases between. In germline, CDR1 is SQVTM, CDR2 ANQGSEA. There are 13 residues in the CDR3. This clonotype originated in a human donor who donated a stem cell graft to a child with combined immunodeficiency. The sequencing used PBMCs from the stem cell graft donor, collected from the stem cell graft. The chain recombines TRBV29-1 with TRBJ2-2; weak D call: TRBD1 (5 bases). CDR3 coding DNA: TGCAGCGTCTCACGACAGCAAACCGGGGAGCTGTTTTTT. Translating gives CSVSRQQTGELFF.